The next 27 T cell receptor beta chains were all read from a single sample in a study of T cell repertoires in cytomegalovirus infection. TCRdb re-derived calls from the reads in MiXCR, one entry per CDR3 protein. Here the sample spans 900,000 to 950,000 distinct CDR3 sequences, roughly 30% being singletons. These receptors' targets are unknown. The sample here was cultured CD8+ T cells from PBMCs, taken from culture after CMV antigen stimulation. These TCRs come from a human donor in good health (CMV status not recorded). Some clones in this sample may be carry-over from other donors' samples.

This clonotype was seen a few times. This sequence joins TRBV15 and TRBJ2-2; the D is unclear. The germline gives CDR1 LNHNV, CDR2 YYDKDF (reference sequence). Trimming took 0 bases from V and 3 from J, leaving 5 bases between them. The CDR3 contains 14 residues. The CDR3 spells CATSRDDHTGELFF. CDR3 coding DNA: TGTGCCACCAGCAGAGATGACCACACCGGGGAGCTGTTTTTT.

This chain connects TRBV20-1 to TRBJ1-1; no definite D call. From germline, CDR1 is DFQATT and CDR2 SNEGSKA (reference sequence). Trimming shortened V by 0 bases and J by 9 bases, and 8 bases separated the two germline ends. The CDR3 length is 11 residues. In DNA, the CDR3 is TGCAGTGCTAGAGATCGCGAAAAAGCTTTCTTT. This gives the protein CSARDREKAFF.

This rearrangement joins TRBV27 to TRBJ2-1, with TRBD1 matching over 7 bases. The CDR3 length is 15 residues. The germline V gene encodes CDR1 MNHEY and CDR2 SMNVEV (reference sequence). V lost 6 bases and J lost 0; bases outside the gene matches: 5. The chain's CDR3 is CASSHRGISYNEQFF. The CDR3 coding sequence is TGTGCCAGCAGCCACAGGGGAATCTCCTACAATGAGCAGTTCTTC.

Notes on this clonotype: A clone one base away is much larger, so this may be a read error. CDR3 nucleotide sequence: TGTGCCAACAGCGCGACAGGGGGCAGGAATTCACCCCTCCACTTT. This sequence encodes CANSATGGRNSPLHF. The chain recombines TRBV7-6 with TRBJ1-6; 10 bases match TRBD1. The CDR3 covers 15 residues. CDR1 and CDR2 from the germline V gene are SGHVS and FNYEAQ.

V and J are TRBV11-2 and TRBJ2-7; 8 positions agree with TRBD1. The V segment lost 4 bases and the J segment 6 bases; nucleotides outside the gene matches: 8. Germline lookup yields CDR1 SGHAT and CDR2 FQNNGV. CDR3 length: 14 amino acids. The CDR3 sequence is CASSSTGVLGEQYF. CDR3 bases: TGTGCCAGCAGCTCGACAGGGGTCCTCGGCGAGCAGTACTTC. The entire variable domain, with the rest obtained from reference TRBV11-2 and TRBJ2-7, is as follows: EAGVAQSPRYKIIEKRQSVAFWCNPISGHATLYWYQQILGQGPKLLIQFQNNGVVDDSQLPKDRFSAERLKGVDSTLKIQPAKLEDSAVYLCASSSTGVLGEQYFGPGTRLTVT.

The sample holds a few counts of this clonotype. The V and J genes are TRBV27 and TRBJ2-5; D gene ambiguous. From germline, CDR1 is MNHEY and CDR2 SMNVEV (reference sequence). The CDR3 totals 20 residues. The V and J ends lost 8 bases and 0 bases respectively, with 31 bases between them. Here the CDR3 DNA reads TGTGCCAGCGGAGTTGTTAATCCCCCCGACCGGCTTTCGTACCAAGAGACCCAGTACTTC. Translation gives CASGVVNPPDRLSYQETQYF.

The V gene is TRBV7-6, the J gene TRBJ1-1; no clear D gene. The V gene lost 5 bases and the J gene lost 1 base, with 14 bases spanning the gap. The CDR3 extends over 15 amino acids. Germline V lookup: CDR1 SGHVS, CDR2 FNYEAQ. The CDR3 DNA is TGTGCCAGCAGCCCCCCTGCGGGTTCGAACACTGAAGCTTTCTTT. Its translation is CASSPPAGSNTEAFF.

In the case of this clonotype: One end of the junction is discordant with germline, which a read error may explain. The rearrangement joins TRBV2 to TRBJ1-2, with TRBD1 matching over 7 bases. Germline V gene sequence: CDR1 SNHLY, CDR2 FYNNEI. The CDR3 runs to 12 residues. The CDR3 DNA follows: TGTGCCAGCATAGGGGGCTACTATGGCGACACCTTC. Translation: CASIGGYYGDTF.

This clonotype was counted a few times. The chain combines TRBV6-1 with TRBJ2-5; 11 positions match TRBD2. Trimming took 2 bases from V and 4 from J; bases not matched to a gene: 6. The germline CDR1 and CDR2 sequences are MNHNS and SASEGT. The CDR3 loop spans 16 amino acids. In DNA, the CDR3 is TGTGCCAGCAGTGAACGCCTAGCGGGGGGCGGAGAGACCCAGTACTTC. This encodes CASSERLAGGGETQYF.

This rearrangement joins TRBV6-1 to TRBJ2-1, with D unclear. Trimming cost V 0 bases and J 4 bases, with 10 bases left between them. Germline V gene sequence: CDR1 MNHNS, CDR2 SASEGT. The CDR3 runs 15 residues. The CDR3 DNA reads TGTGCCAGCAGTGAAGCGAGGTGGATATACAATGAGCAGTTCTTC. It specifies CASSEARWIYNEQFF.

This clonotype was seen many times. This rearrangement joins TRBV2 to TRBJ2-7; no firm D call. The CDR3 totals 12 residues. Germline loops: CDR1 SNHLY, CDR2 FYNNEI. The germline V and J ends were trimmed by 2 bases and 3 bases, with 5 bases remaining between them. The CDR3 loop is CASSERDYEQYV. As DNA, the CDR3 is TGTGCCAGCAGTGAAAGAGACTACGAGCAGTACGTC.

J is TRBJ2-1 and V is TRBV27; D is ambiguous. V lost 7 bases and J 3 bases, leaving 13 bases between the germline ends. CDR3 size: 14 residues. The germline CDR1 and CDR2 sequences are MNHEY and SMNVEV (reference sequence). The CDR3 spells CASKSHGLYNEQFF. As DNA, the CDR3 is TGTGCCAGCAAGAGCCATGGGCTCTACAATGAGCAGTTCTTC.

There are a few counts of this clonotype. CDR3 nucleotide sequence: TGTGCCAGCAGCTTGGATTCGAACGGGAACACTGAAGCTTTCTTT. It is translated as CASSLDSNGNTEAFF. This chain links TRBV5-5 with TRBJ1-1, with D hard to call. This CDR3 region has 15 residues. Trimming took off 0 bases at V and 1 base at J, with 10 bases between the two ends. Germline loops: CDR1 SGHKS, CDR2 YYEKEE (reference sequence).

The sample holds a few counts of this clonotype. The chain employs TRBV5-6 and TRBJ2-5, with 7 bases lining up with TRBD2. The length of the CDR3 is 16 residues. V shed 4 bases, J shed 8 bases, and the junction held 17 bases outside the gene matches. The V gene's germline CDR1 is SGHDT and CDR2 YYEEEE. CDR3 amino acids: CASSVARGLVTRTQYF. CDR3 bases: TGTGCCAGCAGCGTGGCCCGAGGACTAGTAACGCGTACCCAGTACTTC.

This clonotype was picked up one time. The J gene is TRBJ2-1, the V gene TRBV29-1; D uncertain. The CDR3 contains 14 residues. Trimming removed 4 bases at V and 1 base at J, with 11 bases between. Germline V CDR1 and CDR2: SQVTM, ANQGSEA. CDR3 in amino acids: CSVGPSSSYNEQFF. CDR3 DNA: TGCAGCGTTGGACCCTCGTCTTCCTACAATGAGCAGTTCTTC.

This clonotype appeared many times. The rearrangement links TRBV27 to TRBJ2-5; 10 positions agree with TRBD2. CDR3 length equals 16 residues. With V trimmed by 6 bases and J by 1 base, 8 bases remained unmatched. Per germline, CDR1 MNHEY and CDR2 SMNVEV (reference sequence). CDR3: CASSPLSGGPQETQYF. DNA for the CDR3: TGTGCCAGCAGCCCCCTTAGCGGGGGGCCCCAAGAGACCCAGTACTTC.

This clonotype showed up many times. J is TRBJ2-1 and V is TRBV7-2, with 9 positions matching TRBD1. Per the germline V gene, CDR1 is SGHTA and CDR2 is FQGNSA. V lost 3 bases, J lost 4 bases, and 13 bases stayed unmatched. CDR3 length: 18 residues. DNA of the CDR3: TGTGCCAGCAGCTTTCCACGGGACAGGGTTCGGGGTTACAATGAGCAGTTCTTC. It is translated as CASSFPRDRVRGYNEQFF.

In its sample, this clonotype was seen a few times. One end of the junction does not line up with germline, which may come from a read error. The genes are TRBV7-9 and TRBJ2-2, with 7 bases aligning to TRBD1. The CDR3 contains 16 residues. The germline V gene has CDR1 SEHNR and CDR2 FQNEAQ (reference sequence). The CDR3 here is CASSPRDRKSTGELFF. The DNA for the CDR3 is TGTGCTAGCAGCCCTCGGGACAGAAAATCCACCGGGGAGCTGTTTTTT.

This chain uses TRBV7-6 with TRBJ2-5, with TRBD2 identical over 11 bases. The J segment lost 3 bases and the V segment lost 5 bases, leaving 8 bases of the junction unmatched. The CDR3 is made up of 16 amino acids. Germline CDR1 SGHVS, CDR2 FNYEAQ. As DNA, the CDR3 is TGTGCCAGCAGCCCCCGGGGTAGCGGGGGGGAAGAGACCCAGTACTTC. This codes for CASSPRGSGGEETQYF.

This chain joins TRBV29-1 and TRBJ2-5, with a possible D match to TRBD2 (5 bases). CDR3 length: 15 amino acids. V lost 7 bases, J lost 5 bases, and 23 bases lay in between. Germline V gives CDR1 SQVTM, CDR2 ANQGSEA. The CDR3 region is CSAPNREEGRETQYF. For the CDR3, the DNA is TGCAGCGCGCCGAACCGGGAAGAGGGTCGGGAGACCCAGTACTTC.

CDR3 protein: CASREGGDGYTF. The CDR3 nucleotides are TGTGCCAGCCGAGAAGGCGGTGATGGCTACACCTTC. The rearrangement links TRBV12-3 or TRBV12-4 to TRBJ1-2; D call uncertain. V was clipped by 8 bases and J by 6 bases, with 13 bases between them. This CDR3 contains 12 residues.

The gene calls are TRBV4-1 and TRBJ2-6; a possible D gene is TRBD1 (6 bases). The CDR3 consists of 16 residues. Trimming took off 0 bases at V and 4 bases at J, with 10 bases between the two ends. The V gene's germline CDR1 is MGHRA and CDR2 YSYEKL. Here the CDR3 reads CASSQEGAVGANVLTF. CDR3 coding DNA: TGCGCCAGCAGCCAAGAGGGGGCTGTCGGGGCCAACGTCCTGACTTTC.

In this sample, this clonotype turned up a few times. The CDR3 here is CASTPSGYGYTF. CDR3 bases: TGTGCCAGTACCCCGTCAGGCTATGGCTACACCTTC. The chain joins TRBV19 to TRBJ1-2; D remains unclear. Trimming removed 7 bases at V and 4 bases at J, with 10 bases between. The germline CDR1 and CDR2 sequences are LNHDA and SQIVND (reference sequence). This CDR3 has 12 amino acids.

The chain is built from TRBV5-1 and TRBJ2-3, with TRBD1 identical over 11 bases. This CDR3 has 16 residues. Germline trimming cut 4 bases from V and 4 bases from J; bases unmatched to any gene: 8. Germline V gives CDR1 SGHRS, CDR2 YFSETQ. The CDR3, as DNA: TGCGCCAGCAGCGATGGACAGGGGGCGGGGGCAGATACGCAGTATTTT. Translating it yields CASSDGQGAGADTQYF.

The V call is TRBV7-6, the J call TRBJ1-4; 7 nucleotides match TRBD1. Trimming at V came to 5 bases and at J to 5 bases, leaving 8 bases not matched to a gene. CDR3 length: 15 residues. Germline CDR1 is SGHVS and CDR2 is FNYEAQ. CDR3 sequence (DNA): TGTGCCAGCAGCGAACGGACAGGTTTAAATGAAAAACTGTTTTTT. Protein sequence: CASSERTGLNEKLFF. The full variable domain, with the rest looked up from reference TRBV7-6 and TRBJ1-4, is GAGVSQSPRYKVTKRGQDVALRCDPISGHVSLYWYRQALGQGPEFLTYFNYEAQQDKSGLPNDRFSAERPEGSISTLTIQRTEQRDSAMYRCASSERTGLNEKLFFGSGTQLSVL.

The rearrangement joins TRBV7-6 to TRBJ1-1, with TRBD1 as a possible D gene (5 bases). The CDR3 sequence is 18 residues long. V lost 0 bases to trimming and J lost 0 bases, with 17 bases between them. Germline values: CDR1 SGHVS, CDR2 FNYEAQ. The CDR3 coding sequence is TGTGCCAGCAGCTTAGCCCATCAAGGGGACTCTTTGAACACTGAAGCTTTCTTT. Translating gives CASSLAHQGDSLNTEAFF.

The V gene is TRBV7-6, the J gene TRBJ1-2; 8 positions agree with TRBD1. Germline V lookup: CDR1 SGHVS, CDR2 FNYEAQ. V lost 5 bases and J lost 8; bases outside the gene matches: 7. CDR3 length: 13 amino acids. The DNA for the CDR3 is TGTGCCAGCAGCCGACCGACAGGGGTCGGCTACACCTTC. Translation: CASSRPTGVGYTF.